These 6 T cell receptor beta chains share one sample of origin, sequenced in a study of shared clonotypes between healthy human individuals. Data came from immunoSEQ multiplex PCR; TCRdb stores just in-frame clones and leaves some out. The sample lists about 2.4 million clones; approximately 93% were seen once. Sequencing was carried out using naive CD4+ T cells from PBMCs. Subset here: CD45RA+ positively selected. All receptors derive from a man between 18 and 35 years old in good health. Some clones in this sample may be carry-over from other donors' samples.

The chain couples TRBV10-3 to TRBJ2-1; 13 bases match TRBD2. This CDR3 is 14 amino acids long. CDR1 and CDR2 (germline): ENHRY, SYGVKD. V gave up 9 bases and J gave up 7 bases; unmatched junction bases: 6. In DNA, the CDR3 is TGTGCCATTACCCCGGGACTAGCGGGAAATGAGCAGTTCTTC. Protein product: CAITPGLAGNEQFF.

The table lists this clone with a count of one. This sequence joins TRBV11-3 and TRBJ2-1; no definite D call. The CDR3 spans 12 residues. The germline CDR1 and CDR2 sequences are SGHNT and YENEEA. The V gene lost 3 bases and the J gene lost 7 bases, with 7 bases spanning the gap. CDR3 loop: CASSFSMNEQFF. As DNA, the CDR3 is TGTGCCAGCAGCTTTAGCATGAATGAGCAGTTCTTC.

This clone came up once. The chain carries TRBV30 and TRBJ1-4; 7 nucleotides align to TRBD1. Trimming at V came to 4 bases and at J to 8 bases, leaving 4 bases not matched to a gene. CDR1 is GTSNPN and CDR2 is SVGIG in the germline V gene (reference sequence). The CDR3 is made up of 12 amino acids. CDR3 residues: CAWTRGGEKLFF. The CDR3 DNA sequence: TGTGCCTGGACCAGGGGGGGGGAAAAACTGTTTTTT.

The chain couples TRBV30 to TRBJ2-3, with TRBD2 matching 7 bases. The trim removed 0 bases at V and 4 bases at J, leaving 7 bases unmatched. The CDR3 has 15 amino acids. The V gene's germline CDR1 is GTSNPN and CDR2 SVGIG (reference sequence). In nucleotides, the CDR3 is TGTGCCTGGAGTGTCGGTGGCGGGAGCGCAGATACGCAGTATTTT. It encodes CAWSVGGGSADTQYF.

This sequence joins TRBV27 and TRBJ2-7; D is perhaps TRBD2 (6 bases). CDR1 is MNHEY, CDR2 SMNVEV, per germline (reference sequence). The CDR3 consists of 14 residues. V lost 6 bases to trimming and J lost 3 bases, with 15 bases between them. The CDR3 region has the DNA TGTGCCAGCAGGCGGGGAGGCGGAAGCTACGAGCAGTACTTC. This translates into CASRRGGGSYEQYF.

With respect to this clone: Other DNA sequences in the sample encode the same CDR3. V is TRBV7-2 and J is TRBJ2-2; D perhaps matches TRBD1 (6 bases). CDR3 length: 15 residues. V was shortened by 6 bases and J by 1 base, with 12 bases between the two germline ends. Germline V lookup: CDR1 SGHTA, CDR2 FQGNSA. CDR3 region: CASSPRGGNTGELFF. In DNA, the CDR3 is TGTGCCAGCAGTCCGCGAGGGGGGAACACCGGGGAGCTGTTTTTT.